These 15 T cell receptor beta chains share one sample of origin, sequenced in a study of blood T cell repertoires in COVID-19. This table comes from immunoSEQ multiplex PCR, and its TCRdb copy is limited to in-frame clones, with some not included. The sample includes a few hundred thousand clones, about four fifths of them seen just once. The sample comprised PBMCs or T cells enriched from blood (not recorded which). The receptor set was obtained from a woman in her forties or fifties who had recovered from COVID-19.

The chain joins TRBV7-9 to TRBJ1-3; no definite D call. The germline CDR1 and CDR2 sequences are SEHNR and FQNEAQ (reference sequence). The V gene lost 3 bases and the J gene lost 4 bases, with 7 bases spanning the gap. CDR3 length equals 13 residues. The CDR3 protein is CASSFEVGNTIYF. The DNA for the CDR3 is TGTGCCAGCAGCTTTGAGGTGGGAAACACCATATATTTT.

This clone was seen a single time. The chain has TRBV30 and TRBJ2-3, with a possible D match to TRBD2 (6 bases). The CDR3 runs 12 residues. V lost 3 bases and J lost 5, with 9 bases in between. In germline, CDR1 is GTSNPN, CDR2 SVGIG (reference sequence). The CDR3 DNA reads TGTGCCTGGAGCCGACTAGTAGATACGCAGTATTTT. Its translation is CAWSRLVDTQYF.

The chain carries TRBV14 and TRBJ2-7, with 11 nucleotides matching TRBD1. Germline V gives CDR1 SGHDN, CDR2 FVKESK. The V segment lost 4 bases and the J segment 3 bases; nucleotides outside the gene matches: 2. CDR3 length: 14 residues. CDR3 nucleotide sequence: TGTGCCAGCAGCCCTGGGACAGGGGGCTACGAGCAGTACTTC. Translating it yields CASSPGTGGYEQYF.

V is TRBV18 and J is TRBJ1-1, with TRBD1 as a possible D gene (6 bases). The V and J ends lost 5 bases and 1 base respectively, with 11 bases between them. Germline V lookup: CDR1 KGHSH, CDR2 LQKENI. This CDR3 spans 14 amino acids. This chain's CDR3 is CASSIQDRNTEAFF. CDR3 bases: TGTGCCAGCTCAATTCAGGACAGGAACACTGAAGCTTTCTTT. Full variable domain (remainder filled in from reference TRBV18 and TRBJ1-1): NAGVMQNPRHLVRRRGQEARLRCSPMKGHSHVYWYRQLPEEGLKFMVYLQKENIIDESGMPKERFSAEFPKEGPSILRIQQVVRGDSAAYFCASSIQDRNTEAFFGQGTRLTVV.

About this clone: The DNA is left out, because the CDR3 cannot be placed on it with certainty; the CDR3 is given as TCRdb lists it. V gene TRBV18 combines with J gene TRBJ2-5; the D call of TRBD1 is as the table states it, not checked on the DNA. Germline loops: CDR1 KGHSH, CDR2 LQKENI. The CDR3 adds up to 15 amino acids, both ends counted. Here the CDR3 reads CASSPDFRARGTQYF.

The chain has TRBV5-1 and TRBJ2-5; tentatively, D is TRBD2 (6 bases). V shed 6 bases and J shed 4 bases, with 19 bases lying between them. The CDR3 runs to 15 residues. Germline V gene data show CDR1 as SGHRS and CDR2 as YFSETQ. The CDR3 DNA sequence: TGCGCCAGCACCCTGGAGTGGGACTCCGGAGAGACCCAGTACTTC. It encodes CASTLEWDSGETQYF.

The chain combines TRBV2 with TRBJ2-1; possible D gene TRBD1, 6 bases. This CDR3 spans 15 amino acids. The V end lost 8 bases, the J end lost 0 bases, and 14 bases lay between the germline ends. Germline V gives CDR1 SNHLY, CDR2 FYNNEI. The CDR3: CASSVLGGSYNEQFF. The CDR3, as DNA: TGTGCCAGCTCCGTCTTAGGGGGCTCCTACAATGAGCAGTTCTTC.

CDR3 residues: CSASTRQGHNSPLHF. The CDR3 nucleotides are TGCAGTGCGAGTACCCGACAGGGACATAATTCACCCCTCCACTTT. V gene TRBV20-1 combines with J gene TRBJ1-6, with TRBD1 matching 7 bases. The CDR3 spans 15 residues. The germline V gene encodes CDR1 DFQATT and CDR2 SNEGSKA (reference sequence). V shed 6 bases and J 5 bases; nucleotides not matched to a gene: 10.

This clone was picked up a small number of times. The chain recombines TRBV27 with TRBJ2-7, with D tentatively TRBD1 (5 bases). This CDR3 is built from 13 residues. Germline assignment: CDR1 MNHEY and CDR2 SMNVEV (reference sequence). V was trimmed by 8 bases and J by 0 bases, leaving 11 bases between them. The CDR3 DNA reads TGTGCCAGCGGCTACAGGAGCTCCTACGAGCAGTACTTC. Amino acids: CASGYRSSYEQYF.

The rearrangement uses TRBV5-4 and TRBJ1-2; a possible D gene is TRBD1 (5 bases). Trimming stripped 3 bases from V and 3 bases from J, with 15 bases between. The germline gives CDR1 SGHNT, CDR2 YYREEE (reference sequence). The CDR3 loop spans 15 amino acids. The CDR3 region has the DNA TGTGCCAGCAGCTCCGGTGGGGGGATCCACTATGGCTACACCTTC. This translates into CASSSGGGIHYGYTF.

The chain combines TRBV30 with TRBJ1-4; 8 bases agree with TRBD1. CDR1 GTSNPN and CDR2 SVGIG come from the germline V gene (reference sequence). This CDR3 region has 12 residues. V lost 3 bases and J lost 10; bases outside the gene matches: 4. This chain's CDR3 is CAWSDRGGKLFF. The DNA of the CDR3 is TGTGCCTGGAGCGACAGGGGCGGAAAACTGTTTTTT. Based on the CDR3 plus reference TRBV30 and TRBJ1-4, the full variable domain is SQTIHQWPATLVQPVGSPLSLECTVEGTSNPNLYWYRQAAGRGLQLLFYSVGIGQISSEVPQNLSASRPQDRQFILSSKKLLLSDSGFYLCAWSDRGGKLFFGSGTQLSVL.

This rearrangement joins TRBV30 to TRBJ1-2, with 10 bases aligning to TRBD1. Germline V CDR1 and CDR2: GTSNPN, SVGIG (reference sequence). CDR3 length equals 13 residues. V trimming: 5 bases; J trimming: 6 bases; junction bases outside the gene matches: 6. The CDR3 loop reads CAWDRGLGNGYTF. The CDR3 nucleotides read TGTGCCTGGGACAGGGGGCTCGGTAATGGCTACACCTTC.

The V gene is TRBV7-2, the J gene TRBJ2-5, with a tentative D call TRBD2 (6 bases). The V gene's germline CDR1 is SGHTA and CDR2 FQGNSA. V shed 5 bases and J shed 2 bases, with 12 bases lying between them. There are 14 residues in the CDR3. In nucleotides, the CDR3 is TGTGCCAGCAGCGGGGACTCCCGACAAGAGACCCAGTACTTC. Residues: CASSGDSRQETQYF.

This clone has a single count. This chain joins TRBV11-3 and TRBJ1-3; D gene unclear. V lost 5 bases and J 1 base, leaving 6 bases between the germline ends. From germline, CDR1 is SGHNT and CDR2 YENEEA. This CDR3 region has 13 residues. CDR3 sequence: CASSPNSGNTIYF. The CDR3, as DNA: TGTGCCAGCAGCCCTAATTCTGGAAACACCATATATTTT.

The rearrangement links TRBV2 to TRBJ1-2; no firm D call. The V end was cut by 1 base, the J end by 1 base, with 13 bases between. Germline values: CDR1 SNHLY, CDR2 FYNNEI. The CDR3 is 16 amino acids. Written as DNA, the CDR3 is TGTGCCAGCAGTGAAGTCGCGGAGGGATTTAACTATGGCTACACCTTC. Translation: CASSEVAEGFNYGYTF.